Listed here are 32 T cell receptor beta chains from one sample, sequenced in a study of shared clonotypes between healthy human individuals. Data came from immunoSEQ multiplex PCR; TCRdb stores just in-frame clones and leaves some out. The table shows about 1,900,000 clones, with about 95% occurring only once. Naive-designated CD8 cells lacked CD45RO, were positively enriched for CCR7, and omitted terminally differentiated effector memory CD45RA+ cells. The sample was naive CD8+ T cells sorted from blood. These TCRs come from a young man in good health.

Concerning this clone: The same CDR3 arises from other DNA sequences in this sample as well. The V call is TRBV27, the J call TRBJ2-7, with TRBD1 identical over 7 bases. CDR1 and CDR2 (germline): MNHEY, SMNVEV (reference sequence). V lost 0 bases, J lost 6 bases, and 2 bases stayed unmatched. This CDR3 is 13 amino acids long. CDR3 loop: CASSLSGGFEQYF. For the CDR3, the DNA is TGTGCCAGCAGTTTATCAGGGGGCTTCGAGCAGTACTTC.

This clone was counted a single time. J is TRBJ2-3 and V is TRBV5-1; D possibly corresponds to TRBD2 (6 bases). Germline V lookup: CDR1 SGHRS, CDR2 YFSETQ. V was trimmed by 4 bases and J by 0 bases, leaving 24 bases between them. The CDR3 spans 19 residues. The CDR3: CASSPPPGLNIASTDTQYF. For the CDR3, the DNA is TGCGCCAGCAGCCCACCCCCGGGACTCAATATAGCTAGCACAGATACGCAGTATTTT.

A word on this clone: The sample has other DNA sequences that encode this CDR3 too. The CDR3 coding sequence is TGTGCCAGCAGCGCCCCAGGGGGCGCGACTGAAGCTTTCTTT. Its protein product is CASSAPGGATEAFF. This sequence joins TRBV9 and TRBJ1-1; TRBD1 agrees at 8 bases. The CDR3 has 14 residues. J gave up 5 bases and V 3 bases, and 6 bases lay outside the gene matches. Germline V gives CDR1 SGDLS, CDR2 YYNGEE.

A note on this clone: Within the sample, other DNA sequences also encode this same CDR3. J is TRBJ1-3 and V is TRBV30; D is possibly TRBD1 (5 bases). Germline CDR1 GTSNPN, CDR2 SVGIG (reference sequence). V lost 1 base to trimming and J lost 2 bases, with 21 bases between them. CDR3 size: 18 residues. As DNA, the CDR3 is TGTGCCTGGAGTGGATATGACAGAGAGACCGTTACTGGAAACACCATATATTTT. This encodes CAWSGYDRETVTGNTIYF.

The CDR3 reads CASSLAATGRVVEPLHF. CDR3 nucleotides: TGTGCCAGCAGCTTAGCAGCCACAGGGCGGGTCGTTGAGCCCCTCCACTTT. The gene calls are TRBV7-9 and TRBJ1-6; the D gene is possibly TRBD1 (6 bases). The germline V and J ends were trimmed by 0 bases and 13 bases, with 22 bases remaining between them. The germline CDR1 and CDR2 sequences are SEHNR and FQNEAQ (reference sequence). The CDR3 spans 17 residues.

About this clone: The same CDR3 arises from other DNA sequences in this sample as well. The J gene is TRBJ2-7, the V gene TRBV5-6; perhaps TRBD1 as D (6 bases). This CDR3 spans 15 amino acids. The germline V gene encodes CDR1 SGHDT and CDR2 YYEEEE. Trimming removed 0 bases from V and 0 bases from J, with 10 bases in between. This CDR3 reads CASSLGQGSSYEQYF. CDR3 coding DNA: TGTGCCAGCAGCTTGGGGCAGGGGAGCTCCTACGAGCAGTACTTC.

This rearrangement joins TRBV27 to TRBJ2-7; 10 positions agree with TRBD2. The CDR3 sequence is 15 residues long. Germline CDR1 and CDR2: MNHEY and SMNVEV (reference sequence). After removal of 4 bases from V and 5 bases from J, the junction contained 8 bases not matched to a gene. CDR3 region: CASSSGLAVLNEQYF. CDR3 bases: TGTGCCAGCAGTTCCGGACTAGCGGTACTAAACGAGCAGTACTTC.

The genes are TRBV30 and TRBJ2-2; a weak D match, TRBD1 (6 bases). The V gene's germline CDR1 is GTSNPN and CDR2 SVGIG (reference sequence). The CDR3 extends over 15 amino acids. V dropped 4 bases and J dropped 0 bases, with 12 bases sitting between them. The CDR3 loop is CAWTWGTPNTGELFF. The CDR3, as DNA: TGTGCCTGGACATGGGGGACACCGAACACCGGGGAGCTGTTTTTT.

This chain connects TRBV7-9 to TRBJ2-3, with D tentatively TRBD1 or TRBD2 (5 bases each). Germline loops: CDR1 SEHNR, CDR2 FQNEAQ (reference sequence). There are 15 residues in the CDR3. V dropped 5 bases and J dropped 5 bases, with 17 bases sitting between them. CDR3: CASSPGPSNKDTQYF. The DNA of the CDR3 is TGTGCCAGCAGCCCGGGACCCTCGAACAAAGATACGCAGTATTTT.

To note about this clone: Other DNA sequences in this specimen translate into the identical CDR3. The rearrangement joins TRBV11-2 to TRBJ1-1; possibly TRBD1 for D (5 bases). Germline V gene lookup returns CDR1 SGHAT and CDR2 FQNNGV. Deletions cut 4 bases from V and 4 bases from J, with 7 bases between. CDR3 length: 12 residues. DNA of the CDR3: TGTGCCAGCAGCTCCCAGGGCACTGAAGCTTTCTTT. This gives the protein CASSSQGTEAFF. Filled out from reference TRBV11-2 and TRBJ1-1, the complete variable domain reads EAGVAQSPRYKIIEKRQSVAFWCNPISGHATLYWYQQILGQGPKLLIQFQNNGVVDDSQLPKDRFSAERLKGVDSTLKIQPAKLEDSAVYLCASSSQGTEAFFGQGTRLTVV.

The chain couples TRBV2 to TRBJ2-5; 12 nucleotides match TRBD2. With 2 bases clipped from V and 5 bases from J, the junction kept 3 bases outside the gene matches. The CDR3 extends over 15 amino acids. Germline CDR1 reads SNHLY; CDR2 reads FYNNEI. The CDR3 region has the DNA TGTGCCAGCAGTGAACTAGCGGGAGGGGGGGAGACCCAGTACTTC. Encoded protein: CASSELAGGGETQYF.

V usage is TRBV4-1 and J usage is TRBJ2-3; D may match TRBD1 or TRBD2 (6 bases each). CDR1 MGHRA and CDR2 YSYEKL come from the germline V gene. The CDR3 has 16 amino acids. V lost 1 base and J 1 base, leaving 12 bases between the germline ends. The CDR3 nucleotides are TGCGCCAGCAGCCAAGTACTAAGGGGGGGCACAGATACGCAGTATTTT. Encoded protein: CASSQVLRGGTDTQYF.

The rearrangement joins TRBV10-3 to TRBJ1-1, with D possibly being TRBD1 (5 bases). V was trimmed by 4 bases and J by 1 base, leaving 13 bases between them. This CDR3 comprises 15 residues. Per germline, CDR1 ENHRY and CDR2 SYGVKD. The DNA for the CDR3 is TGTGCCATCAGTGGACGTGACGGGGGGAACACTGAAGCTTTCTTT. Protein: CAISGRDGGNTEAFF.

V gene TRBV5-4 combines with J gene TRBJ1-6, with 7 bases fitting TRBD1. The length of the CDR3 is 20 residues. Looked up from germline, CDR1 is SGHNT and CDR2 is YYREEE (reference sequence). V lost 0 bases to trimming and J lost 1 base; unmatched junction nucleotides: 13. The CDR3: CASSLEGDREDWSYNSPLHF. As DNA, the CDR3 is TGTGCCAGCAGCTTGGAGGGAGACAGGGAAGATTGGTCCTATAATTCACCCCTCCACTTT.

This clone was seen once. The rearrangement joins TRBV19 to TRBJ1-5; D not certain. Germline values: CDR1 LNHDA, CDR2 SQIVND (reference sequence). CDR3 length: 15 residues. Trimming removed 4 bases at V and 5 bases at J, with 15 bases between. CDR3 region: CASSTPEGMYQPQHF. CDR3 bases: TGTGCCAGTAGTACCCCAGAGGGAATGTATCAGCCCCAGCATTTT. Drawing the rest from reference TRBV19 and TRBJ1-5, the complete variable domain is DGGITQSPKYLFRKEGQNVTLSCEQNLNHDAMYWYRQDPGQGLRLIYYSQIVNDFQKGDIAEGYSVSREKKESFPLTVTSAQKNPTAFYLCASSTPEGMYQPQHFGDGTRLSIL.

CDR3 sequence: CASGVISTGLGNQPQHF. For the CDR3, the DNA is TGTGCCAGCGGAGTAATTTCCACAGGGTTAGGGAATCAGCCCCAGCATTTT. The chain combines TRBV28 with TRBJ1-5; maybe TRBD1 (6 bases). Germline values: CDR1 MDHEN, CDR2 SYDVKM. V shed 8 bases and J shed 4 bases, with 24 bases lying between them. The CDR3 consists of 17 residues.

Of note for this clone: Other DNA sequences in the sample encode the same CDR3. The genes are TRBV7-8 and TRBJ2-7, with D unresolved. The CDR3 extends over 14 amino acids. The V end lost 1 base, the J end lost 1 base, and 8 bases lay between the germline ends. Germline CDR1 reads SGHVS; CDR2 reads FQNEAQ. The CDR3 spells CASSLGPGSYEQYF. The CDR3 DNA reads as TGTGCCAGCAGCTTAGGCCCGGGTTCCTACGAGCAGTACTTC.

The V gene is TRBV27, the J gene TRBJ1-3; tentative D call: TRBD1 (6 bases). CDR3 length equals 15 residues. In germline, CDR1 is MNHEY, CDR2 SMNVEV (reference sequence). The V end was cut by 5 bases, the J end by 3 bases, with 14 bases between. The CDR3 nucleotides read TGTGCCAGCAGTCCCGGGGGGCGCCTTGGAAACACCATATATTTT. The encoded protein is CASSPGGRLGNTIYF.

This clone has only one observation. The chain combines TRBV2 with TRBJ1-1, with 8 bases lining up with TRBD1. The CDR3 is 14 residues long. Germline CDR1 is SNHLY and CDR2 is FYNNEI. The junction had 9 bases not matched to a gene; V was cut back by 7 bases and J by 5 bases. This CDR3 is CASIRDRGGTEAFF. The CDR3 nucleotides are TGTGCCAGCATTCGTGACAGGGGCGGGACTGAAGCTTTCTTT.

This chain connects TRBV7-8 to TRBJ2-7, with D perhaps given as TRBD1 or TRBD2 (5 bases each). CDR3 length: 16 residues. With 1 base removed from V and 2 bases from J, the gap between germline ends came to 15 bases. Germline loops: CDR1 SGHVS, CDR2 FQNEAQ. In DNA, the CDR3 is TGTGCCAGCAGCTTAGAGACGACGGGACCAACCTACGAGCAGTACTTC. Protein sequence: CASSLETTGPTYEQYF. The whole variable domain, remainder taken from reference TRBV7-8 and TRBJ2-7, is GAGVSQSPRYKVAKRGQDVALRCDPISGHVSLFWYQQALGQGPEFLTYFQNEAQLDKSGLPSDRFFAERPEGSVSTLKIQRTQQEDSAVYLCASSLETTGPTYEQYFGPGTRLTVT.

The sample holds one count of this clone. The chain combines TRBV5-6 with TRBJ2-1; 7 bases line up with TRBD2. J was trimmed by 4 bases and V by 4 bases; bases with no gene match: 11. Germline loops: CDR1 SGHDT, CDR2 YYEEEE. This CDR3 is 16 amino acids long. The chain's CDR3 is CASSGELALSYNEQFF. Written as DNA, the CDR3 is TGTGCCAGCAGCGGGGAACTAGCGCTTAGTTACAATGAGCAGTTCTTC.

Concerning this clone itself: Other DNA sequences of this sample code for an identical CDR3. The chain is built from TRBV25-1 and TRBJ2-6, with a tentative D call TRBD1 (5 bases). Trimming removed 5 bases from V and 1 base from J, with 6 bases in between. Per germline, CDR1 MGHDK and CDR2 SYGVNS. This CDR3 is built from 14 residues. The CDR3: CASSQGSGANVLTF. The CDR3 DNA reads TGTGCCAGCAGTCAGGGTTCTGGGGCCAACGTCCTGACTTTC.

Concerning this clone itself: The same CDR3 also results from other DNA sequences found in this sample. This rearrangement joins TRBV29-1 to TRBJ1-5, with 10 bases fitting TRBD1. Trimming at V came to 6 bases and at J to 1 base, leaving 3 bases not matched to a gene. Germline loops: CDR1 SQVTM, CDR2 ANQGSEA. The CDR3 runs 14 residues. CDR3 in DNA: TGCAGCGTAGGGACAGGGGACAGCAATCAGCCCCAGCATTTT. Its translation: CSVGTGDSNQPQHF.

The V call is TRBV28, the J call TRBJ2-3; 10 positions match TRBD1. CDR3 length equals 15 residues. CDR1 and CDR2 from the germline V gene are MDHEN and SYDVKM. Germline trimming cut 8 bases from V and 4 bases from J; bases unmatched to any gene: 9. For the CDR3, the DNA is TGTGCCAGCGGACGGACAGGGGGGTTTCCAGATACGCAGTATTTT. This translates into CASGRTGGFPDTQYF.

This clone was counted a single time. V and J are TRBV27 and TRBJ2-1; D might be TRBD1 (6 bases). Germline V CDR1 and CDR2: MNHEY, SMNVEV (reference sequence). CDR3 length: 14 amino acids. The V and J ends lost 6 bases and 4 bases respectively, with 13 bases between them. For the CDR3, the DNA is TGTGCCAGCAGCCAAACAGGGCCTTACAATGAGCAGTTCTTC. As protein: CASSQTGPYNEQFF.

V usage is TRBV5-4 and J usage is TRBJ2-1; perhaps D is TRBD1 or TRBD2 (5 bases each). This CDR3 contains 17 residues. Germline V gene lookup returns CDR1 SGHNT and CDR2 YYREEE (reference sequence). The V gene lost 0 bases and the J gene lost 2 bases, with 15 bases spanning the gap. The CDR3 loop reads CASSLGPLEGPYNEQFF. The CDR3 region has the DNA TGTGCCAGCAGCTTGGGACCACTAGAGGGACCCTACAATGAGCAGTTCTTC.

Notes on this clone: This CDR3 is also generated by other DNA sequences in the sample. The chain uses TRBV27 and TRBJ2-7; D may correspond to TRBD1 or TRBD2 (5 bases each). The CDR3 contains 13 residues. V shed 8 bases and J shed 3 bases, with 14 bases lying between them. Germline V gene data show CDR1 as MNHEY and CDR2 as SMNVEV (reference sequence). CDR3 sequence reads: CASGTGSSYEQYF. The CDR3 nucleotides read TGTGCCAGCGGGACCGGGTCAAGCTACGAGCAGTACTTC.

Note on this clone: One end of the junction fails to match germline, which may point to a read error. V gene TRBV9 combines with J gene TRBJ2-7, with a tentative D call TRBD1 (6 bases). This CDR3 is 11 amino acids long. In germline, CDR1 is SGDLS, CDR2 YYNGEE. The CDR3 DNA reads TGTGCCAGCAGCGTAGGGGACACCCTGCACTTC. This codes for CASSVGDTLHF.

The chain carries TRBV4-1 and TRBJ2-7; D is undetermined. Per the germline V gene, CDR1 is MGHRA and CDR2 is YSYEKL. The CDR3 loop spans 14 amino acids. Trimming took 0 bases from V and 2 from J, leaving 8 bases between them. The CDR3 loop is CASSQDNSPYEQYF. The DNA for the CDR3 is TGCGCCAGCAGCCAAGATAACAGCCCCTACGAGCAGTACTTC.

Comments on this clone: In the same sample, other DNA sequences code for this CDR3. V usage is TRBV5-4 and J usage is TRBJ1-3; D remains unclear. The CDR3 is made up of 15 amino acids. Trimming took off 0 bases at V and 0 bases at J, with 7 bases between the two ends. CDR1 and CDR2 (germline): SGHNT, YYREEE (reference sequence). CDR3 sequence (DNA): TGTGCCAGCAGCTTGGACGGGAACTCTGGAAACACCATATATTTT. Translated: CASSLDGNSGNTIYF.

Comments on this clone: Additional DNA sequences in this sample encode the identical CDR3. The gene calls are TRBV5-1 and TRBJ2-7; tentative D call: TRBD2 (5 bases). Trimming left V 0 bases short and J 1 base short, with 8 bases between. CDR1 is SGHRS and CDR2 is YFSETQ in the germline V gene. The CDR3 consists of 14 residues. This CDR3 is CASSLAGNSYEQYF. In nucleotides, the CDR3 is TGCGCCAGCAGCTTGGCGGGGAATTCCTACGAGCAGTACTTC.

Here the CDR3 reads CASSIDLEAGWSEKLFF. CDR3 DNA: TGTGCCAGTAGTATAGATCTCGAGGCGGGCTGGAGTGAAAAACTGTTTTTT. This chain connects TRBV19 to TRBJ1-4; no clear D. With 0 bases removed from V and 7 bases from J, the gap between germline ends came to 18 bases. The CDR3 covers 17 residues. CDR1 and CDR2 (germline): LNHDA, SQIVND (reference sequence).